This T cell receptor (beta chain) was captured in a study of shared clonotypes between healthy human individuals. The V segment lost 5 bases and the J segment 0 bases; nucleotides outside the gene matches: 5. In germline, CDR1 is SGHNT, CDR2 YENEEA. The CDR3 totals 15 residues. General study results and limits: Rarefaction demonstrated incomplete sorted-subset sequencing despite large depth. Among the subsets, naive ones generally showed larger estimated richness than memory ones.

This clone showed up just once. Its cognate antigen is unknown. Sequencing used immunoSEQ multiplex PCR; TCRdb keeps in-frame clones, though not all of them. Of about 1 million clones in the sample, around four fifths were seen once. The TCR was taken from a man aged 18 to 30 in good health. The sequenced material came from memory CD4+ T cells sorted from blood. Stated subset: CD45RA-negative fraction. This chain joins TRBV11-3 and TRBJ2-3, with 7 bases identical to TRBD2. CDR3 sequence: CASSLGLESTDTQYF. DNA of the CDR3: TGTGCCAGCAGCCTCGGACTAGAAAGCACAGATACGCAGTATTTT.